This T cell receptor beta chain was recovered during a study of blood T cell repertoires in COVID-19 (dated by TCRdb to 2018 to 2021). Concerning the study at large: Samples covering the acute and convalescent phases of COVID-19 were provided by collaborators in the United States, Italy and Spain. The prospective study material was composed of cDNA or gDNA derived from T cells, B-cell-depleted T cells, or PBMCs. Deeply sampled blood TCRbeta repertoires from subjects exposed to, actively infected with, or recovered from COVID-19 were included in the dataset. The repertoires were released in a freely available public database meant as a resource for research on the immune response to SARS-CoV-2. The samples were drawn from the first 160 participants of the ongoing ImmuneRACE study and from over 950 subjects provided by 6 global collaborators. Nearly every sample came with metadata listing a de-identified subject ID, COVID-19 status, age in years and sex. Where available, HLA class I and class II types were taken from metadata supplied by the sample provider and were not determined by assay-based typing. Study-level results and caveats: How much clinical and demographic metadata was included differed by source and by participant, and the metadata was provided uncurated.

Whole blood was collected in K2EDTA tubes by collaborating institutions according to the institutions' own protocols. For TCRbeta analysis, collaborators shipped samples in one of three forms: frozen whole blood, isolated PBMCs, or DNA extracted from either of those sample types. CDR1 and CDR2 are drawn from the germline V gene (reference sequence): SEHNR, FQNEAQ. Germline trimming: 4 bases from V, 1 base from J; junction bases outside gene matches: 8. The CDR3 sequence holds 16 residues, the cysteine and phenylalanine included. Just the 48-base CDR3 DNA is kept, in frame starting at base 1. The immunoSEQ Assay, a bias-controlled multiplex PCR, was used to amplify TCRbeta CDR3 regions from genomic DNA. The authors' analysis ran thus. Nucleated cell counts per sample were estimated from amplification of reference gene primers within the assay. Sequence reads were collapsed and filtered to measure the absolute abundance of every unique TCRbeta CDR3 rearrangement. For each sample, productive Simpson clonality was calculated as the square root of Simpson's diversity index over productive rearrangements. TCRdb re-hosts the immuneACCESS table, in-frame sequences only. Its copies lack some clones; in the studies checked, an unresolved V gene accounts for under half of them, and the cause for the rest is not known. Clone size and V and J calls were adopted from that table, with D and trimming inferred from the DNA. This sample has roughly 100,000 clones in its table, and around nine tenths of those were observed once. The top ten constitute 3% to 3.5% of the sample.

Regarding this clone: What this receptor recognizes is not known. Per-nucleotide qualities are absent, and no much larger clonotype sits a single base away.

The receptor comes from a man in his fifties or sixties in a cohort sampled during active COVID-19. In this chain, TRBV7-9 is recombined with TRBJ1-1; 8 bases in between match TRBD1. The specimen sequenced was peripheral blood. CDR3 sequence: CASSSWGGTGNTEAFF. The DNA sequence is as follows: TGTGCCAGCAGCTCCTGGGGGGGGACAGGGAACACTGAAGCTTTCTTT.